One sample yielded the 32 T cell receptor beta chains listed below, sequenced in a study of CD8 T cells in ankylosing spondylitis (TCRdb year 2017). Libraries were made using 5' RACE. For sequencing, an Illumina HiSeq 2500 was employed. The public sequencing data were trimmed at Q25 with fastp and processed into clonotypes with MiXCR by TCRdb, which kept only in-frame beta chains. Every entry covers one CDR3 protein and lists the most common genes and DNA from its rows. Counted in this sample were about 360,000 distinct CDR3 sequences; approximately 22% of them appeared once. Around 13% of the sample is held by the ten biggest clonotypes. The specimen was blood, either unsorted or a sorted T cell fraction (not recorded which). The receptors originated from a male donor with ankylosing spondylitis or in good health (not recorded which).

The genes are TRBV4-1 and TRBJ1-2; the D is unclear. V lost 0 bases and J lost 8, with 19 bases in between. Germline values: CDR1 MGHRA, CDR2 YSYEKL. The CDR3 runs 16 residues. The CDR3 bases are TGCGCCAGCAGCCAAGATCGAACGGATCCGGGCGGGGGCTACACCTTC. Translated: CASSQDRTDPGGGYTF.

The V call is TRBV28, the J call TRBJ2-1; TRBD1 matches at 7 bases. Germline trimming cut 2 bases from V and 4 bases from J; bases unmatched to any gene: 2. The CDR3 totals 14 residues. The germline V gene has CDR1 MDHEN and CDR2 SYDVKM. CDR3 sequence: CASSLQGVYNEQFF. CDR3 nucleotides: TGTGCCAGCAGTTTACAGGGGGTTTACAATGAGCAGTTCTTC.

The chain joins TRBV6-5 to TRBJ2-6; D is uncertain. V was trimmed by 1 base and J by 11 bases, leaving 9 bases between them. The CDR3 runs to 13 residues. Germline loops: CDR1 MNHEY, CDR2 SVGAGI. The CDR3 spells CASSYFRQDVLTF. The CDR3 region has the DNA TGTGCCAGCAGTTACTTTCGGCAGGACGTCCTGACTTTC.

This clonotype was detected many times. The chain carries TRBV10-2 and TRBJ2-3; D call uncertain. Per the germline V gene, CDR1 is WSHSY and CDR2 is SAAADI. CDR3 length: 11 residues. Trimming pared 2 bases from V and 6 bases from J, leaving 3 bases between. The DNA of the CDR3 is TGCGCCAGCAGTGAGGGGGATACGCAGTATTTT. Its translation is CASSEGDTQYF.

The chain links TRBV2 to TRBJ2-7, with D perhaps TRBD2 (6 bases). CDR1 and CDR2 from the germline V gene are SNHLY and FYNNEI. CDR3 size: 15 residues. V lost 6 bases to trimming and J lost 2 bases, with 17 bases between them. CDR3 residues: CASSPPGRPTYEQYF. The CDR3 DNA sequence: TGTGCCAGCAGCCCCCCGGGGAGGCCCACCTACGAGCAGTACTTC.

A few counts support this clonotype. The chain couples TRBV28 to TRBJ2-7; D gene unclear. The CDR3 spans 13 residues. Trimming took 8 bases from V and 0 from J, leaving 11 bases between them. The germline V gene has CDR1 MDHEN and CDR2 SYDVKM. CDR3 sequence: CASQEQISYEQYF. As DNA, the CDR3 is TGTGCCAGCCAGGAACAAATCTCCTACGAGCAGTACTTC.

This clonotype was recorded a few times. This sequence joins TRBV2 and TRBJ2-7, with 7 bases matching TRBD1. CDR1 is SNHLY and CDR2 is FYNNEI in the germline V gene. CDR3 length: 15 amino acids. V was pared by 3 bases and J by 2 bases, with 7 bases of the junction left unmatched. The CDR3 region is CASSEIGQETYEQYF. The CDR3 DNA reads TGTGCCAGCAGTGAGATTGGACAGGAAACCTACGAGCAGTACTTC.

The DNA for the CDR3 is TGTGCCAGCAGCGCGGGCAGGGGCTTAAATGAGCAGTTCTTC. Its protein is CASSAGRGLNEQFF. The chain couples TRBV6-4 to TRBJ2-1; D is possibly TRBD1 (6 bases). The CDR3 is 14 amino acids. V was clipped by 6 bases and J by 7 bases, with 16 bases between them. Germline-derived CDR1 and CDR2 are MRHNA and SNTAGT.

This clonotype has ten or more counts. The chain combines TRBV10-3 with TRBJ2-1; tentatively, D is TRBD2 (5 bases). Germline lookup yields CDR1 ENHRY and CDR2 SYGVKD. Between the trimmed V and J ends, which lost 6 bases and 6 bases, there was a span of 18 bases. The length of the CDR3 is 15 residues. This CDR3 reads CAISDPMERSNEQFF. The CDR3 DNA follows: TGTGCCATCAGCGACCCCATGGAGCGGTCCAATGAGCAGTTCTTC.

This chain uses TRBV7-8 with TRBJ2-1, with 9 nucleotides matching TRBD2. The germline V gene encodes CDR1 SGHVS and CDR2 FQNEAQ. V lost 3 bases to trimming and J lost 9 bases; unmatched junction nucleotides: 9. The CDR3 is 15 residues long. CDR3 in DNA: TGTGCCAGCAGCTTTTCTGGCGGGGGGGTGACTGAGCAGTTCTTC. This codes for CASSFSGGGVTEQFF.

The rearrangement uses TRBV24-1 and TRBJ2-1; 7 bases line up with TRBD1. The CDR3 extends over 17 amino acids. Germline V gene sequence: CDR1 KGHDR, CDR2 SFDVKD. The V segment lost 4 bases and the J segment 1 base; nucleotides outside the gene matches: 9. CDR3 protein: CATSETHRGESYNEQFF. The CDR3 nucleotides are TGTGCCACCAGTGAAACGCACAGGGGCGAGTCCTACAATGAGCAGTTCTTC.

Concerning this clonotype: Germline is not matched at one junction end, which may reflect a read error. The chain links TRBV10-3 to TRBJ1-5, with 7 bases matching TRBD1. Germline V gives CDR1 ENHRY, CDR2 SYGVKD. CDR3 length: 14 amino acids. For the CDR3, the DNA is TGTGCCATCAGTGTAGGAGGGGGCAAGCAGCCCCAGCATTTT. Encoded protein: CAISVGGGKQPQHF.

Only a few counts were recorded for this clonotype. The CDR3 protein is CASFQHPTEANVLTF. In nucleotides, the CDR3 is TGTGCCAGCTTTCAGCACCCCACGGAGGCCAACGTCCTGACTTTC. V and J are TRBV21-1 and TRBJ2-6. TRBV21-1 is reported as a pseudogene. CDR3 size: 15 residues.

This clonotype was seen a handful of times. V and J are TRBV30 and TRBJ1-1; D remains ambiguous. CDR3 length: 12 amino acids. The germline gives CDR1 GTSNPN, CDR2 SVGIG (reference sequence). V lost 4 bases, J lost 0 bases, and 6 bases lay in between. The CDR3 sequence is CAWKLMNTEAFF. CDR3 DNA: TGTGCCTGGAAACTGATGAACACTGAAGCTTTCTTT.

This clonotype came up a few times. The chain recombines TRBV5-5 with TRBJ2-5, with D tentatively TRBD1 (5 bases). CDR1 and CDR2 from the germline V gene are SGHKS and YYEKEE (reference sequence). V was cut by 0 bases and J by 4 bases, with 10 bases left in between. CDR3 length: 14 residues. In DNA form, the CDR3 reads TGTGCCAGCAGCTTGGCACAGGCAGCAGAGACCCAGTACTTC. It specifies CASSLAQAAETQYF.

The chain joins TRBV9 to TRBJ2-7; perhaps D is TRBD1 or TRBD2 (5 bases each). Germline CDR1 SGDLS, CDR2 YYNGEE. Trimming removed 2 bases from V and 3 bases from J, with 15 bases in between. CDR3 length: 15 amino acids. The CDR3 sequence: CASSVGDGGLYEQYF. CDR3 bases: TGTGCCAGCAGCGTTGGGGACGGAGGCCTCTACGAGCAGTACTTC.

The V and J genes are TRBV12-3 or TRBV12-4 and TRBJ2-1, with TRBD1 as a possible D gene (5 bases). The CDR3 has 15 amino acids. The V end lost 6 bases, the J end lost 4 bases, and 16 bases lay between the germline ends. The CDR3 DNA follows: TGTGCCAGCAGCTTGGTAGGGGCTAATTACAATGAGCAGTTCTTC. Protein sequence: CASSLVGANYNEQFF.

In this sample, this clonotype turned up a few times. CDR3 in DNA: TGTGCCAGCAGCCCCCGCCGAGGGGGCACCGGGGAGCTGTTTTTT. Its protein product is CASSPRRGGTGELFF. V is TRBV12-3 or TRBV12-4 and J is TRBJ2-2, with D maybe TRBD1 (6 bases). This CDR3 comprises 15 residues. Trimming took 6 bases from V and 4 from J, leaving 15 bases between them.

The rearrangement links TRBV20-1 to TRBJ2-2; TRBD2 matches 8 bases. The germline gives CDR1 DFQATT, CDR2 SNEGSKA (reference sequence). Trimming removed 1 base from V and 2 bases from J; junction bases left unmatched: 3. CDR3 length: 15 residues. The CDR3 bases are TGCAGTGCTAGAGTTCGGGGGGGCAACACCGGGGAGCTGTTTTTT. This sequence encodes CSARVRGGNTGELFF.

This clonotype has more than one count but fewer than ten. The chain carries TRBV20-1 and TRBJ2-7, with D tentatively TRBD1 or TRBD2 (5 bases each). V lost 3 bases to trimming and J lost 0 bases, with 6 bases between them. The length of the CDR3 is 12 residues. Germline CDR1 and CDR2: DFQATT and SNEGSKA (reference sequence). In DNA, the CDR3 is TGCAGTGCTAGCGGGACCTCCTACGAGCAGTACTTC. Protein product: CSASGTSYEQYF.

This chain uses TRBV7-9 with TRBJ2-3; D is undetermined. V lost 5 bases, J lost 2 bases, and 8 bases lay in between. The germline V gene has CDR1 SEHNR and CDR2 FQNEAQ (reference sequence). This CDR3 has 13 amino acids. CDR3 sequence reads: CASSPLYTDTQYF. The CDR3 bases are TGTGCCAGCAGCCCGCTTTACACAGATACGCAGTATTTT. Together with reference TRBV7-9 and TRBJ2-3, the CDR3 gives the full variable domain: DTGVSQNPRHKITKRGQNVTFRCDPISEHNRLYWYRQTLGQGPEFLTYFQNEAQLEKSRLLSDRFSAERPKGSFSTLEIQRTEQGDSAMYLCASSPLYTDTQYFGPGTRLTVL.

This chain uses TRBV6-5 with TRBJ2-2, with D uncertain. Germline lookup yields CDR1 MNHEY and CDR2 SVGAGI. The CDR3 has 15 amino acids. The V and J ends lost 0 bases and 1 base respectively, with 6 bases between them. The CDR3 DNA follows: TGTGCCAGCAGTTACTCTGCAGGGAACACCGGGGAGCTGTTTTTT. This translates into CASSYSAGNTGELFF.

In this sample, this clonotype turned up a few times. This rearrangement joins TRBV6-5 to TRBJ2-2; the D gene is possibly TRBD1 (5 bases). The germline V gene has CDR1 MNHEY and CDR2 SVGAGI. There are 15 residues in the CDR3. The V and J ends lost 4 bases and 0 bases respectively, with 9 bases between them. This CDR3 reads CASSLTRANTGELFF. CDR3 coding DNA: TGTGCCAGCAGTTTAACCAGGGCGAACACCGGGGAGCTGTTTTTT.

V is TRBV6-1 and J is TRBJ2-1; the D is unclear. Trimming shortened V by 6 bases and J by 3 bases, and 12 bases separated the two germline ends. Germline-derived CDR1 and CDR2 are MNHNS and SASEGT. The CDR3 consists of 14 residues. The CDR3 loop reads CASSIKGNYNEQFF. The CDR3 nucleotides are TGTGCCAGCAGCATAAAAGGTAACTACAATGAGCAGTTCTTC.

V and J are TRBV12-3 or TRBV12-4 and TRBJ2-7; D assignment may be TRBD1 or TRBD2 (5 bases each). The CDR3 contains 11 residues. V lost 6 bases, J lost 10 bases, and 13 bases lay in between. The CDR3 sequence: CASSPGPEQYF. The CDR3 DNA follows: TGTGCCAGCAGCCCGGGACCTGAACAGTACTTC.

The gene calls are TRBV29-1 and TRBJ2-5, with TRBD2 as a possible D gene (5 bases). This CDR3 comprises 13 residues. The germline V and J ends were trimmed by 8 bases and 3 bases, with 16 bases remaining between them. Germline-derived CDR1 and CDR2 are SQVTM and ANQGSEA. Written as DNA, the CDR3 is TGCAGCTTTTCAGACTACGATGAAGAGACCCAGTACTTC. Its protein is CSFSDYDEETQYF.

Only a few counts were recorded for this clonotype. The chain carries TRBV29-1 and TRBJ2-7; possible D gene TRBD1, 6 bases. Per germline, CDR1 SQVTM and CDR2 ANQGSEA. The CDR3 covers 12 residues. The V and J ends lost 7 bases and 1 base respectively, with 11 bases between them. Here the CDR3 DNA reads TGCAGCGGGAGGACAGCTTCCTACGAGCAGTACTTC. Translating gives CSGRTASYEQYF.

The chain's CDR3 is CASSASGGSADTQYF. The CDR3, as DNA: TGTGCCAGCAGCGCGAGCGGGGGGTCCGCAGATACGCAGTATTTT. The J gene is TRBJ2-3, the V gene TRBV11-2; 9 bases are a match to TRBD2. Germline V CDR1 and CDR2: SGHAT, FQNNGV. The V gene end was trimmed by 5 bases and the J gene end by 4 bases; junction bases not matched to a gene: 7. The CDR3 runs 15 residues.

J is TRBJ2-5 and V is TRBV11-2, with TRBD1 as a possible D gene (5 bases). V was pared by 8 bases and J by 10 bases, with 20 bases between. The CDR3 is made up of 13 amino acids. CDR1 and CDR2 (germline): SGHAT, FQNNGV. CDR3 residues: CASEVGHSKGQYF. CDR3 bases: TGTGCCAGCGAGGTGGGGCATTCTAAGGGCCAGTACTTC.

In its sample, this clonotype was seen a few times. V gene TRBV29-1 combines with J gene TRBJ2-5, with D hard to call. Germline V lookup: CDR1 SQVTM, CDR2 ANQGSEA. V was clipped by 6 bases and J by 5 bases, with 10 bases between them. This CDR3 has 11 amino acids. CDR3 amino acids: CSVADRETQYF. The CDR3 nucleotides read TGCAGCGTGGCCGACCGTGAGACCCAGTACTTC.

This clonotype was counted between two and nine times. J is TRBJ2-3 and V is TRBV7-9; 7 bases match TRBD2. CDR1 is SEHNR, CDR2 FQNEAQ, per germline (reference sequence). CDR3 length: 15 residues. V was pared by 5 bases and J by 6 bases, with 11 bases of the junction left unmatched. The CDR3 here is CASSPSGSPGDTQYF. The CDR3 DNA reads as TGTGCCAGCAGCCCTAGCGGCTCTCCCGGGGATACGCAGTATTTT. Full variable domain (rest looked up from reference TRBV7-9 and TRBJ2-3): DTGVSQNPRHKITKRGQNVTFRCDPISEHNRLYWYRQTLGQGPEFLTYFQNEAQLEKSRLLSDRFSAERPKGSFSTLEIQRTEQGDSAMYLCASSPSGSPGDTQYFGPGTRLTVL.

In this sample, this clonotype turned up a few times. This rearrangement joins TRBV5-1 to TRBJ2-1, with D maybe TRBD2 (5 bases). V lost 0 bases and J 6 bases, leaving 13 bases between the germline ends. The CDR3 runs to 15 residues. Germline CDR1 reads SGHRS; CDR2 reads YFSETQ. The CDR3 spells CASSLGPGRGNEQFF. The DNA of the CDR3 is TGCGCCAGCAGCTTGGGGCCAGGACGGGGCAATGAGCAGTTCTTC. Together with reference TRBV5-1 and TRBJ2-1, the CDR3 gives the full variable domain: KAGVTQTPRYLIKTRGQQVTLSCSPISGHRSVSWYQQTPGQGLQFLFEYFSETQRNKGNFPGRFSGRQFSNSRSEMNVSTLELGDSALYLCASSLGPGRGNEQFFGPGTRLTVL.